A single T cell receptor (beta chain) is shown here with its context. The source of the sample is a study of blood T cell repertoires in COVID-19. The method was immunoSEQ multiplex PCR; TCRdb's version includes in-frame clones alone and lacks a portion of them. The sample includes over 350,000 clones, 87% of them seen just once. Individuals aged about 18 to 90 years were recruited from about two dozen US areas. Symptom resolution, clearance, or two negative PCRs marked the recovered donors of Cohort 3. CDR3 length: 16 residues. CDR1 SGDLS and CDR2 YYNGEE come from the germline V gene. Trimming at V came to 2 bases and at J to 0 bases, leaving 3 bases not matched to a gene.

This chain links TRBV9 with TRBJ2-7; 12 bases agree with TRBD1. This sequence was found in a woman aged 45-65 years who had recovered from COVID-19. Sequenced sample: PBMCs or T cells enriched from blood (not recorded which). The CDR3 nucleotides are TGTGCCAGCAGCGTGGGACAGGGGGCGAGCTCCTACGAGCAGTACTTC. Amino acid sequence: CASSVGQGASSYEQYF.